The 16 T cell receptor beta chains below come from one sample, sequenced in a study of CD4+ T cells in melanoma. Libraries were prepared by immunoSEQ multiplex PCR; TCRdb keeps only in-frame clonotypes and omits some of them. The sample has 13,000 or so clones; over 65% are singletons. The sample was cells from a culture (not recorded whether cultured in vitro). The receptors here all came from a human donor with melanoma.

In this sample, this clone turned up a few times. The V call is TRBV7-9, the J call TRBJ2-7, with D possibly called TRBD1 or TRBD2 (6 bases each). CDR1 is SEHNR, CDR2 FQNEAQ, per germline (reference sequence). The CDR3 extends over 11 amino acids. V shed 5 bases and J shed 10 bases, with 12 bases lying between them. The CDR3 reads CASSRRDTQYF. The CDR3 coding sequence is TGTGCCAGCAGCCGGAGGGACACCCAGTACTTC.

V and J are TRBV29-1 and TRBJ1-1; D is unresolved. There are 11 residues in the CDR3. V lost 4 bases to trimming and J lost 5 bases, with 8 bases between them. CDR1 and CDR2 (germline): SQVTM, ANQGSEA. The CDR3 loop is CSVGYGTEAFF. The CDR3 nucleotides read TGCAGCGTTGGATACGGAACTGAAGCTTTCTTT.

The chain carries TRBV28 and TRBJ2-1; 9 nucleotides agree with TRBD1. The CDR3 extends over 16 amino acids. Losses at the gene ends were 3 bases for V and 6 bases for J; bases not matched to a gene: 9. Germline CDR1 and CDR2: MDHEN and SYDVKM. The CDR3 region is CASSLLLRQGGNEQFF. The CDR3 DNA is TGTGCCAGCAGTTTGTTGTTACGACAGGGGGGCAATGAGCAGTTCTTC.

The J gene is TRBJ1-1, the V gene TRBV11-1, with D possibly being TRBD1 (5 bases). The V gene lost 5 bases and the J gene lost 3 bases, with 13 bases spanning the gap. Germline CDR1 and CDR2: SGHAT and FQDESV (reference sequence). The CDR3 has 14 amino acids. The CDR3 coding sequence is TGTGCCAGCAGCAACGACAGATGGGACACTGAAGCTTTCTTT. Translating gives CASSNDRWDTEAFF.

V usage is TRBV30 and J usage is TRBJ1-1; 7 bases match TRBD1. The CDR3 covers 14 residues. CDR1 is GTSNPN and CDR2 is SVGIG in the germline V gene (reference sequence). The ends lost 1 base at V and 7 bases at J; junction bases unmatched: 9. CDR3 DNA: TGTGCCTGGAGTGGACAGGGAATTCTATTTGAAGCTTTCTTT. Translating it yields CAWSGQGILFEAFF.

This clone was found a few times. The V gene is TRBV6-6, the J gene TRBJ1-5; D is ambiguous. This CDR3 comprises 14 residues. Germline loops: CDR1 MNHNY, CDR2 SVGAGI (reference sequence). Trimming shortened V by 8 bases and J by 2 bases, and 13 bases separated the two germline ends. This chain's CDR3 is CASLTNRGNQPQHF. In nucleotides, the CDR3 is TGTGCCAGCCTTACTAATCGGGGCAATCAGCCCCAGCATTTT.

The chain is built from TRBV5-1 and TRBJ2-2; 8 bases map to TRBD2. J gave up 0 bases and V 2 bases, and 3 bases lay outside the gene matches. The CDR3 consists of 16 residues. CDR1 and CDR2 (germline): SGHRS, YFSETQ. The CDR3 DNA is TGCGCCAGCAGCTTCGGGGGGGCGTCGAACACCGGGGAGCTGTTTTTT. Its protein product is CASSFGGASNTGELFF. The full variable domain, its missing parts supplied by reference TRBV5-1 and TRBJ2-2, is KAGVTQTPRYLIKTRGQQVTLSCSPISGHRSVSWYQQTPGQGLQFLFEYFSETQRNKGNFPGRFSGRQFSNSRSEMNVSTLELGDSALYLCASSFGGASNTGELFFGEGSRLTVL.

The CDR3 nucleotides read TGCGCCAGCAGCCAAGGGGGAGCGGGGGGCGGCACAGATACGCAGTATTTT. This codes for CASSQGGAGGGTDTQYF. The V gene is TRBV4-1, the J gene TRBJ2-3, with 9 bases fitting TRBD2. Germline assignment: CDR1 MGHRA and CDR2 YSYEKL. With V trimmed by 1 base and J by 1 base, 6 bases remained unmatched. The CDR3 runs 17 residues.

The chain joins TRBV5-4 to TRBJ2-5, with 10 bases that match TRBD2. The trim removed 0 bases at V and 4 bases at J, leaving 6 bases unmatched. Germline CDR1 reads SGHNT; CDR2 reads YYREEE (reference sequence). The length of the CDR3 is 16 residues. CDR3 sequence reads: CASSLGSGGAGETQYF. The CDR3 nucleotides are TGTGCCAGCAGCTTGGGCAGCGGGGGGGCCGGAGAGACCCAGTACTTC.

CDR3 in DNA: TGTGCCTGGAGCTTCAACCCCTCACTAGCATCAGATACGCAGTATTTT. Protein: CAWSFNPSLASDTQYF. The J gene is TRBJ2-3, the V gene TRBV30; D possibly corresponds to TRBD2 (6 bases). Between the trimmed V and J ends, which lost 3 bases and 4 bases, there was a span of 20 bases. CDR1 GTSNPN and CDR2 SVGIG come from the germline V gene (reference sequence). The CDR3 is 16 amino acids.

J is TRBJ1-2 and V is TRBV5-5, with D unresolved. This CDR3 has 12 amino acids. Trimming took off 0 bases at V and 2 bases at J, with 2 bases between the two ends. Germline V lookup: CDR1 SGHKS, CDR2 YYEKEE (reference sequence). CDR3 in amino acids: CASSLGNYGYTF. The DNA for the CDR3 is TGTGCCAGCAGCTTGGGAAACTATGGCTACACCTTC.

V gene TRBV30 combines with J gene TRBJ1-2, with 7 bases matching TRBD1. This CDR3 has 16 amino acids. The germline CDR1 and CDR2 sequences are GTSNPN and SVGIG (reference sequence). Trimming removed 2 bases from V and 5 bases from J; junction bases left unmatched: 14. The CDR3 region has the DNA TGTGCCTGGAGTCTCAACGCCGGGACAGAGGGTTATGGCTACACCTTC. Its translation is CAWSLNAGTEGYGYTF.

In nucleotides, the CDR3 is TGCGCCAGCAACCCGACAGGGGATGGGTATGGCTACACCTTC. This translates into CASNPTGDGYGYTF. This chain joins TRBV4-1 and TRBJ1-2; TRBD1 matches 8 bases. V was clipped by 7 bases and J by 5 bases; unmatched bases: 9. The CDR3 is made up of 14 amino acids. Germline V gene lookup returns CDR1 MGHRA and CDR2 YSYEKL.

This clone showed up just a few times. As DNA, the CDR3 is TGTGCCAGCTCAACGTCCAGGGACTATCAGCCCCAGCATTTT. It translates to CASSTSRDYQPQHF. This chain links TRBV18 with TRBJ1-5, with D perhaps TRBD1 (5 bases). The V end lost 5 bases, the J end lost 5 bases, and 13 bases lay between the germline ends. The CDR3 extends over 14 amino acids. Germline V CDR1 and CDR2: KGHSH, LQKENI.

The rearrangement joins TRBV5-1 to TRBJ2-5; TRBD2 aligns across 11 bases. Germline-derived CDR1 and CDR2 are SGHRS and YFSETQ. CDR3 length: 16 residues. Germline trimming cut 1 base from V and 1 base from J; bases unmatched to any gene: 3. The DNA of the CDR3 is TGCGCCAGCAGCTTGTTAGCGGGGGGGGCCCAAGAGACCCAGTACTTC. It translates to CASSLLAGGAQETQYF.

The rearrangement uses TRBV7-9 and TRBJ1-1; the D gene is possibly TRBD1 (6 bases). This CDR3 region has 14 residues. Germline CDR1 is SEHNR and CDR2 is FQNEAQ (reference sequence). The V and J ends lost 8 bases and 1 base respectively, with 14 bases between them. CDR3 coding DNA: TGTGCCAGCTTCCAGGGGAGAGGGAACACTGAAGCTTTCTTT. It is translated as CASFQGRGNTEAFF.